This T cell receptor (beta chain) came from a study of blood T cell repertoires in COVID-19. V lost 4 bases and J lost 5; bases outside the gene matches: 9. This CDR3 has 16 residues. Looked up from germline, CDR1 is SGHAT and CDR2 is FQNNGV. Per the original data handling: Cell counts per sample came from amplifying reference gene primers. Assay: immunoSEQ multiplex PCR; the TCRdb copy retains only in-frame clones and omits some. D and trimming come from the DNA, and the V and J calls and clone size come from that table. The profile shows more than 65,000 clones, 75% to 85% of them singletons. The V call is TRBV11-2, the J call TRBJ2-2; 8 positions match TRBD1. Sequencing used peripheral blood. The sequence derives from a woman aged 55-69 years with acute or convalescent COVID-19. The CDR3 reads CASSWGRGRGTGELFF. The CDR3 region has the DNA TGTGCCAGCAGCTGGGGCAGGGGGCGCGGTACCGGGGAGCTGTTTTTT.